A selection of T cell receptor beta chains follows, all from one sample in a study of blood T cells in healthy people across ages. TCRdb fed the 5' RACE reads into MiXCR, producing one record per CDR3 protein. The sample shows hundreds of thousands of distinct CDR3 sequences, under 30% of them seen only once. The sequenced material came from blood. Receptors were obtained from a woman older than 75 in good health. CDR3s include the opening cysteine and the closing phenylalanine or tryptophan. The order of the fields is V gene, J gene, D gene, clone size, CDR3 protein, CDR3 DNA. D genes are given only for firm matches. Part of the rows lack a size; the others show once, few, many or a class for expanded clones.

TRBV15,TRBJ2-3,.,many,CATGRGRSTDTQYF,TGTGCCACTGGCAGGGGTCGGAGCACAGATACGCAGTATTTT
TRBV7-3,TRBJ2-1,.,many,CASSLDGANEQFF,TGTGCCAGCAGCTTAGATGGGGCGAATGAGCAGTTCTTC
TRBV10-3,TRBJ2-7,.,many,CAISEEPSYEQYF,TGTGCCATCAGTGAAGAGCCCTCCTACGAGCAGTACTTC
TRBV2,TRBJ1-5,.,.,CASSGPPFNQPQHF,TGTGCCAGCAGTGGCCCCCCCTTCAATCAGCCCCAGCATTTT
TRBV12-3/TRBV12-4,TRBJ1-1,.,many,CASSLYLNTEAFF,TGTGCCAGCAGTTTGTACCTGAACACTGAAGCTTTCTTT
TRBV19,TRBJ1-2,.,few,CASSIVGDGYTF,TGTGCCAGTAGTATAGTCGGGGACGGCTACACCTTC
TRBV15,TRBJ2-1,TRBD1,many,CATSRGQGFDEQFF,TGTGCCACCAGCAGAGGACAGGGATTCGATGAGCAGTTCTTC
TRBV7-8,TRBJ2-5,TRBD2,.,CASSPGTSVQETQYF,TGTGCCAGCAGCCCAGGGACTAGCGTCCAAGAGACCCAGTACTTC
TRBV7-8,TRBJ1-5,.,.,CASSLVAGRGNQPQHF,TGTGCCAGCAGCTTAGTCGCAGGGAGAGGCAATCAGCCCCAGCATTTT
TRBV29-1,TRBJ1-3,TRBD1,few,CSVASSTGLGNTIYF,TGCAGCGTTGCGTCCTCGACAGGGTTAGGAAACACCATATATTTT
TRBV20-1,TRBJ2-3,.,many,CSASPDGKSTDTQYF,TGCAGTGCTAGCCCCGACGGGAAGAGCACAGATACGCAGTATTTT
TRBV7-2,TRBJ2-1,.,many,CASSLEAVPYNEQFF,TGTGCCAGCAGCTTAGAGGCTGTTCCCTACAATGAGCAGTTCTTC
TRBV2,TRBJ2-6,TRBD2,.,CASRGTSGGGGGANVLTF,TGTGCCAGCAGAGGGACTAGCGGGGGGGGAGGTGGGGCCAACGTCCTGACTTTC
TRBV10-3,TRBJ1-1,.,many,CAISPTRGGGYTEAFF,TGTGCCATCAGTCCCACTAGAGGGGGAGGGTACACTGAAGCTTTCTTT
TRBV20-1,TRBJ2-7,TRBD2,many,CSARVPGRGAYEQYF,TGCAGTGCTAGAGTTCCCGGGCGGGGGGCCTACGAGCAGTACTTC
TRBV12-3/TRBV12-4,TRBJ1-1,.,few,CASSHGGTLNTEAFF,TGTGCCAGCAGTCACGGGGGGACCTTGAACACTGAAGCTTTCTTT
TRBV4-2,TRBJ1-5,TRBD1,.,CASSLSGQASNQPQHF,TGTGCCAGCAGCCTCTCGGGACAGGCCAGCAATCAGCCCCAGCATTTT
TRBV6-6,TRBJ2-1,.,many,CASSGGRPTHNEQFF,TGTGCCAGCAGTGGTGGGCGTCCTACTCACAATGAGCAGTTCTTC
TRBV19,TRBJ2-7,.,.,CASSISGHPRSYEQYF,TGTGCCAGTAGTATTAGCGGACACCCTAGGTCCTACGAGCAGTACTTC
TRBV7-2,TRBJ2-7,TRBD2,.,CASSLGTSGAPYEQYF,TGTGCCAGCAGCTTAGGGACTAGCGGGGCCCCCTACGAGCAGTACTTC
TRBV6-1,TRBJ2-1,TRBD2,many,CASSELPVTSGGVNEQFF,TGTGCCAGCAGTGAACTCCCAGTGACTAGCGGGGGGGTGAATGAGCAGTTCTTC
TRBV2,TRBJ2-1,.,.,CASSFYHEQFF,TGTGCCAGCAGTTTTTATCATGAGCAGTTCTTC
TRBV10-3,TRBJ1-5,TRBD1,few,CAISGTGGGQPQHF,TGTGCCATCAGTGGGACAGGGGGCGGTCAGCCCCAGCATTTT
TRBV6-5,TRBJ2-5,TRBD1,many,CASSYRDRRETQYF,TGTGCCAGCAGTTACAGGGACAGGCGGGAAACCCAGTACTTC
TRBV29-1,TRBJ2-5,TRBD2,.,CSAGLAGCETQYF,TGCAGCGCGGGACTAGCCGGTTGTGAGACCCAGTACTTC
TRBV28,TRBJ2-3,.,many,CASQSLISSSSTDTQYF,TGTGCCAGCCAGAGCCTTATAAGTTCATCTAGCACAGATACGCAGTATTTT
TRBV6-5,TRBJ2-7,TRBD1,many,CASSSPGQGANEQYF,TGTGCCAGCAGTTCTCCGGGACAGGGGGCTAACGAGCAGTACTTC